Described below is a single T cell receptor beta chain sequence and its context. What it binds is unknown. Donor samples were obtained from healthy Caucasian individuals from Russia, aged about 6 to 95. This specimen belongs to a study of blood T cells in healthy people across ages. Study results and caveats: Researchers said unsorted PBMCs prevented a conclusive naive versus antigen-experienced comparison.

Trimming removed 7 bases at V and 3 bases at J, with 14 bases between. Germline V gene sequence: CDR1 SGHVS, CDR2 FNYEAQ. The CDR3 has 14 residues. Then a second PCR, running roughly 7 to 11 cycles, was carried out with a sample-barcoded 5' primer and a J-beta primer mix. Each TCR beta cDNA got a 12-nucleotide random molecular identifier. TCRdb reprocessed the 5' RACE reads with MiXCR, giving one entry per CDR3 protein. The sample has 650,000 to 800,000 distinct CDR3 sequences, approximately 44% seen once; the top ten hold about a fifth. This sequence originates from a man between 60 and 75 years old in good health. V is TRBV7-6 and J is TRBJ2-3; the D call may be TRBD1 or TRBD2 (5 bases each). The sample was blood. CDR3 sequence reads: CASTPGRGTDTQYF. The CDR3 region has the DNA TGTGCCAGCACCCCGGGGCGTGGTACAGATACGCAGTATTTT.